This T cell receptor beta chain was sequenced in a study of cytomegalovirus exposure and HLA in healthy donors. Study results and limitations: Most of the TCR beta V segments (in an earlier analysis) were productive either about 87% or about 30% of the time.

PCR employed 60 Vbeta and 13 Jbeta primers. Sequenced by immunoSEQ multiplex PCR; TCRdb stores in-frame clones only, minus some. The data contain 180,000 or so clones, 80% to 90% of them seen just once; the ten biggest clones take up about a tenth. As for this clone: Its target is unknown.

Germline assignment: CDR1 KGHSH and CDR2 LQKENI. Trimming stripped 2 bases from V and 5 bases from J, with 12 bases between. The CDR3 sequence is 15 residues long. Sequenced input: PBMCs. The sequence derives from a man aged 18 to 29 in good health and CMV-seropositive. The rearrangement joins TRBV18 to TRBJ2-2; perhaps TRBD2 as D (5 bases). This CDR3 reads CASSPNQPGTGELFF. CDR3 DNA: TGTGCCAGCTCACCAAATCAGCCGGGAACCGGGGAGCTGTTTTTT.